This T cell receptor beta chain was captured by sequencing in a study of graft-versus-host responses after intestinal transplantation. Study-level information: Anti-thymocyte globulin induction preceded two to four years of tacrolimus and steroid maintenance in all recipients.

In the case of this clone: What it recognizes is unknown.

TCRdb's table, derived via immunoSEQ multiplex PCR, lists solely in-frame clones and lacks some. The sample records approximately 33,000 clones, roughly four fifths being singletons. General study results and limits: Circulating GvH clones peaking coincided with falling HvG clones soon after transplant.

V lost 4 bases and J 4 bases, leaving 13 bases between the germline ends. CDR1 is SGHVS and CDR2 is FNYEAQ in the germline V gene. This CDR3 spans 14 amino acids. This sequence originates from a human donor who received an intestinal transplant. The sample consisted of unstimulated CD8+ T cells sorted from spleen or lymph node cells, taken before intestinal transplant. The gene calls are TRBV7-6 and TRBJ2-5; possibly TRBD2 for D (5 bases). The CDR3 coding sequence is TGTGCCAGCAGCTCTGGCGAGGGCACAGAGACCCAGTACTTC. Translation gives CASSSGEGTETQYF.